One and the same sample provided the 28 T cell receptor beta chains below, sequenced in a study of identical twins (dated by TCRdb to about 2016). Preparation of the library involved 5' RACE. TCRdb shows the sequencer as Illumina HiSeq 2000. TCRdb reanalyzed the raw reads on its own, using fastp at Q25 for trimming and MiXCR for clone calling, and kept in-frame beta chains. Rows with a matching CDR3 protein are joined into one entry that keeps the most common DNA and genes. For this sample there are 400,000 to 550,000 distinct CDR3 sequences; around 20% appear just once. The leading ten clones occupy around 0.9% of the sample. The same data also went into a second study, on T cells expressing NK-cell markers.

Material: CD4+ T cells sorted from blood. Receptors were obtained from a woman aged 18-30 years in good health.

The CDR3: CASSYSFKHLQPQHF. CDR3 nucleotide sequence: TGTGCCAGCAGTTACTCATTCAAGCACCTTCAGCCCCAGCATTTT. The V call is TRBV6-5, the J call TRBJ1-5; D gene uncertain. Germline V gene data show CDR1 as MNHEY and CDR2 as SVGAGI. This CDR3 comprises 15 residues. The ends were cut back, 0 bases at V and 6 bases at J, with 12 bases in the middle.

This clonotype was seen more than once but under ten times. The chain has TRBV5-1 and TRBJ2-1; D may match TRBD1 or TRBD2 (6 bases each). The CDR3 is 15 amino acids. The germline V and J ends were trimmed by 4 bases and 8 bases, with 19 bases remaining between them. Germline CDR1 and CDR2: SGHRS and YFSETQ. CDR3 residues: CASSGGTTPSDEQFF. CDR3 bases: TGCGCCAGCAGCGGGGGGACAACGCCGAGCGATGAGCAGTTCTTC.

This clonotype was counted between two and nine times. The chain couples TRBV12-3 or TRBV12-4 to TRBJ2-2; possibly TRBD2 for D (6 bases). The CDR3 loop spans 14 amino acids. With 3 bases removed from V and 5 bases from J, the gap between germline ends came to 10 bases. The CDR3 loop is CASSLSGVTGELFF. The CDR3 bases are TGTGCCAGCAGTTTGTCGGGGGTAACCGGGGAGCTGTTTTTT.

CDR3 in DNA: TGCGCCAGCAGCCAAACCCCCCTTGGGCGGGGGGGAGAGACCCAGTACTTC. This translates into CASSQTPLGRGGETQYF. This chain connects TRBV5-1 to TRBJ2-5; the match to TRBD2 covers 9 bases. The CDR3 is made up of 17 amino acids. Per the germline V gene, CDR1 is SGHRS and CDR2 is YFSETQ. J lost 4 bases, V lost 4 bases, and 14 bases had no gene match.

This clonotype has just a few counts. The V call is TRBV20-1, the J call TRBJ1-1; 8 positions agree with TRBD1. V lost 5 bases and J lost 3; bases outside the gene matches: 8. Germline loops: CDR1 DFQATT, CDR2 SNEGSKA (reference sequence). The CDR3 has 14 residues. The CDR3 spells CSAARGQGDTEAFF. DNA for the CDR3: TGCAGTGCTGCCCGCGGACAGGGAGACACTGAAGCTTTCTTT.

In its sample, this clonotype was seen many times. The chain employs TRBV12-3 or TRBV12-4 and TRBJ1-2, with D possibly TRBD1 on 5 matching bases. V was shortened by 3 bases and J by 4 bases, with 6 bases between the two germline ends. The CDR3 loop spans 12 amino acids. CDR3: CASSFGGYGYTF. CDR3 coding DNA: TGTGCCAGCAGTTTCGGGGGCTATGGCTACACCTTC.

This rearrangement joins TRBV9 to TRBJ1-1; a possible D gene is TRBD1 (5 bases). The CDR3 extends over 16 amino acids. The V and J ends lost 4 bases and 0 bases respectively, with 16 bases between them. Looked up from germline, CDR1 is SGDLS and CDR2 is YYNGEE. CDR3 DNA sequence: TGTGCCAGCAGCCCATACGGGACGGGACTGAACACTGAAGCTTTCTTT. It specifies CASSPYGTGLNTEAFF.

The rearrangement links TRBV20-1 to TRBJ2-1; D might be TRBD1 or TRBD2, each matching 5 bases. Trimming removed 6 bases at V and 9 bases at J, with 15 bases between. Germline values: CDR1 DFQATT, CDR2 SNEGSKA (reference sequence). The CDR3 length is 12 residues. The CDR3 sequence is CSAPKEGTEQFF. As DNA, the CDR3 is TGCAGTGCACCTAAGGAAGGGACTGAGCAGTTCTTC.

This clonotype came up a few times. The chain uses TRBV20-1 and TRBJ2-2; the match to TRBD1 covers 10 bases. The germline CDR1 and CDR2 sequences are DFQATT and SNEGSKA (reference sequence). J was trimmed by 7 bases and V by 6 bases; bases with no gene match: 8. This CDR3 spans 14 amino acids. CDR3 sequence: CSAPRQGADGELFF. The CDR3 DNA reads TGCAGTGCGCCGAGACAGGGGGCGGACGGGGAGCTGTTTTTT.

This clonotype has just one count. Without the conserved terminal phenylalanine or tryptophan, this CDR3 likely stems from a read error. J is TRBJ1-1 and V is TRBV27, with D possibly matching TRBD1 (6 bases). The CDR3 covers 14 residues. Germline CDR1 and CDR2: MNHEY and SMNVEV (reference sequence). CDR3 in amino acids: CASSHSQGNAEAFL. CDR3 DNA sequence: TGTGCCAGCAGTCACTCCCAGGGGAACGCTGAAGCTTTCCTT.

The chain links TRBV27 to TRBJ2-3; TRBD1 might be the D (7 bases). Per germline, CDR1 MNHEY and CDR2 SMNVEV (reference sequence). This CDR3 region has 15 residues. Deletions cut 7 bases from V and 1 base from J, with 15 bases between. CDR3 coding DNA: TGTGCCAGCATCATCCGGGGGACAGGCACAGATACGCAGTATTTT. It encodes CASIIRGTGTDTQYF.

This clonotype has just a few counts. CDR3 DNA sequence: TGCAGTGCTAGCCCGTTAGCGGGGGGGGCCAATGAGCAGTTCTTC. Encoded protein: CSASPLAGGANEQFF. The chain uses TRBV20-1 and TRBJ2-1, with 11 nucleotides matching TRBD2. V shed 3 bases, J shed 6 bases, and the junction held 7 bases outside the gene matches. Germline V lookup: CDR1 DFQATT, CDR2 SNEGSKA (reference sequence). The CDR3 sequence is 15 residues long.

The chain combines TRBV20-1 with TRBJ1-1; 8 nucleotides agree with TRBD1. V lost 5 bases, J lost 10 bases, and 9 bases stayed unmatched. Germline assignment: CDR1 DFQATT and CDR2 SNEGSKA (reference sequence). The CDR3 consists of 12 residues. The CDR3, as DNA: TGCAGTGCTTTAACAGGGGGTTGGTCAGCTTTCTTT. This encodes CSALTGGWSAFF.

The CDR3 spells CASSRGSSGRWGRDTQYF. Here the CDR3 DNA reads TGTGCCAGCAGTCGGGGGTCTAGCGGGAGGTGGGGTAGGGATACGCAGTATTTT. V and J are TRBV27 and TRBJ2-3; 11 positions agree with TRBD2. J was trimmed by 6 bases and V by 5 bases; bases with no gene match: 16. CDR1 and CDR2 (germline): MNHEY, SMNVEV (reference sequence). The CDR3 loop spans 18 amino acids.

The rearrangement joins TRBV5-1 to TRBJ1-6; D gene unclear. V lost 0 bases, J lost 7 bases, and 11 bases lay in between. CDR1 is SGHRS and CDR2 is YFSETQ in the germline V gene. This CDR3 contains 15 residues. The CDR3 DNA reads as TGCGCCAGCAGCTTGGATGGCTATTCCAATTCACCCCTCCACTTT. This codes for CASSLDGYSNSPLHF.

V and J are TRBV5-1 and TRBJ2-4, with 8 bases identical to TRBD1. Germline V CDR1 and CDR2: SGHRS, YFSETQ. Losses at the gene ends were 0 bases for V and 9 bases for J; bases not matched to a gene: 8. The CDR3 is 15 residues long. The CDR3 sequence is CASSLAFGQGSIQYF. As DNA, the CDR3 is TGCGCCAGCAGCTTGGCCTTCGGACAGGGTAGCATTCAGTACTTC.

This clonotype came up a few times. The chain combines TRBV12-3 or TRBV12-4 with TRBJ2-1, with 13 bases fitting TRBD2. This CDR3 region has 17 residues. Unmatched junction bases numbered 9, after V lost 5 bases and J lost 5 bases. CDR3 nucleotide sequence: TGTGCCAGCAGTATCGGGACTAGCGGGGCGTCCCACAATGAGCAGTTCTTC. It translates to CASSIGTSGASHNEQFF.

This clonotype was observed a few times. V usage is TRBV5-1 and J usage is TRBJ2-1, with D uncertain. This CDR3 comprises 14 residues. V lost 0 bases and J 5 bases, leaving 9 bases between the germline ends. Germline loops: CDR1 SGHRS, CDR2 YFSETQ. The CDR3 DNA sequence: TGCGCCAGCAGCTTGGGGCAGGCTCACAATGAGCAGTTCTTC. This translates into CASSLGQAHNEQFF.

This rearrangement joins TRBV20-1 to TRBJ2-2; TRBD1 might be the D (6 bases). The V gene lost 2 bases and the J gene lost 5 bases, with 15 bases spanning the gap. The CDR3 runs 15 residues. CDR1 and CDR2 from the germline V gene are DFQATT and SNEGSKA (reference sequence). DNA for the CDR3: TGCAGTGCTAGACAGGTGACCCAGGGGACCGGGGAGCTGTTTTTT. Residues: CSARQVTQGTGELFF.

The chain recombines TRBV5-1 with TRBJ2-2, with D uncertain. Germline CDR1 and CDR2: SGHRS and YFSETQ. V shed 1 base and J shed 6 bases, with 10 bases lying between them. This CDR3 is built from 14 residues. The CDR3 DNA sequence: TGCGCCAGCAGCTTGCGTCTTGAGGCCGGGGAGCTGTTTTTT. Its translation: CASSLRLEAGELFF.

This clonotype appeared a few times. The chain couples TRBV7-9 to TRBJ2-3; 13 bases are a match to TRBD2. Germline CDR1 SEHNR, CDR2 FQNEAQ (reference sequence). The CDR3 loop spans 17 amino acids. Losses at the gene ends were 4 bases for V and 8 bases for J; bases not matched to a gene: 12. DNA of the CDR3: TGTGCCAGCAGCTCAGGAGGAACTAGCGGGGGGGCCTTTACGCAGTATTTT. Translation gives CASSSGGTSGGAFTQYF.

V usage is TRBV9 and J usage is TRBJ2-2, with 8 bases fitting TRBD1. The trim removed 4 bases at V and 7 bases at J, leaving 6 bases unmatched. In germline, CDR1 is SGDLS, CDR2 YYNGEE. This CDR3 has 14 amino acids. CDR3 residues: CASSFDRGIGELFF. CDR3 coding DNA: TGTGCCAGCAGCTTTGACAGGGGAATCGGGGAGCTGTTTTTT.

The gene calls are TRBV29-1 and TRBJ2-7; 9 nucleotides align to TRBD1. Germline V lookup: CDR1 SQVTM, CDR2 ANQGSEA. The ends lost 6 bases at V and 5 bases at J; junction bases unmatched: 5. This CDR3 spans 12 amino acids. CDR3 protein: CSVGQGSNEQYF. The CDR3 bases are TGCAGCGTAGGACAGGGGAGCAACGAGCAGTACTTC.

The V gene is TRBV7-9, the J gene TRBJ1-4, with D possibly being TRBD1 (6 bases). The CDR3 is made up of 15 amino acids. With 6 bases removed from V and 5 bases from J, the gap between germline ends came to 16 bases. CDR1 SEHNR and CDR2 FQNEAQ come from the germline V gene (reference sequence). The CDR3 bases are TGTGCCAGCAGATACGGGGGCAGATTAAATGAAAAACTGTTTTTT. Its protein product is CASRYGGRLNEKLFF.

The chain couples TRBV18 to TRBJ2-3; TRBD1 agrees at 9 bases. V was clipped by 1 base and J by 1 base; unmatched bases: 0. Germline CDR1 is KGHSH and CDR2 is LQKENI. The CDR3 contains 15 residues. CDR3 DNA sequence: TGTGCCAGCTCACCACGGACAGGGGGCACAGATACGCAGTATTTT. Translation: CASSPRTGGTDTQYF.

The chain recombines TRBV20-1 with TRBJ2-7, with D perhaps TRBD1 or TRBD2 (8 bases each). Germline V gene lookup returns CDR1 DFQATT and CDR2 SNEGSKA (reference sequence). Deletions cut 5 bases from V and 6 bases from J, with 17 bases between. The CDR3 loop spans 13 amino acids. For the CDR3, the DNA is TGCAGTGCTCAGGGGGCGGGAGGAGTCGAGCAGTACTTC. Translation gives CSAQGAGGVEQYF.

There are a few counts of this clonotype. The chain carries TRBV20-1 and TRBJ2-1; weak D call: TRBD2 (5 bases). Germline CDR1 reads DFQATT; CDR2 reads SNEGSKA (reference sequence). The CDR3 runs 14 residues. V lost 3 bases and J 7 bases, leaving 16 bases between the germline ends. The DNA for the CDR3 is TGCAGTGCTAGGAACTCGGGATCCCGAAATGAGCAGTTCTTC. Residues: CSARNSGSRNEQFF.

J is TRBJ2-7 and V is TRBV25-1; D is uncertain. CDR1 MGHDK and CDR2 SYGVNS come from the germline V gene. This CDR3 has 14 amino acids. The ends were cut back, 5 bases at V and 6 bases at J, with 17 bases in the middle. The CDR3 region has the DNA TGTGCCAGCAGTTCAACGGACGGGCTGGCCGAGCAGTACTTC. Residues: CASSSTDGLAEQYF.